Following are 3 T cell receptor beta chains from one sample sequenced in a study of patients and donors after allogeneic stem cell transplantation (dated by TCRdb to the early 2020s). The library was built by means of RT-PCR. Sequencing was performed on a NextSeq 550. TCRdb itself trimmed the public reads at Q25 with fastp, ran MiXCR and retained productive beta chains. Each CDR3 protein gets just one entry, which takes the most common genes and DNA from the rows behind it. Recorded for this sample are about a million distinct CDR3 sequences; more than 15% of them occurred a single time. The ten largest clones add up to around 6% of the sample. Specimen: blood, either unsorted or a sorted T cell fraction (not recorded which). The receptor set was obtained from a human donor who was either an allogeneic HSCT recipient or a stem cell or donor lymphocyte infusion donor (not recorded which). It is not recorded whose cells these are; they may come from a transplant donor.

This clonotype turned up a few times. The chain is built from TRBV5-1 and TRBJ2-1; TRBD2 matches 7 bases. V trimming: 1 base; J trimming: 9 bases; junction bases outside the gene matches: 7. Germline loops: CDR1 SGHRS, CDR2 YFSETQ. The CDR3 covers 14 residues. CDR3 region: CASSLLGGPVEQFF. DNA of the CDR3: TGCGCCAGCAGCTTGTTGGGAGGGCCGGTTGAGCAGTTCTTC.

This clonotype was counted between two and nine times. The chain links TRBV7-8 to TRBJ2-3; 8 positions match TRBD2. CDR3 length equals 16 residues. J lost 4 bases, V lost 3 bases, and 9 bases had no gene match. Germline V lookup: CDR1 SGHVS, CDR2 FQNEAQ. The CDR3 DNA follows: TGTGCCAGCAGCTTTCTCGGGGGGGCATCGGCAGATACGCAGTATTTT. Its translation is CASSFLGGASADTQYF.

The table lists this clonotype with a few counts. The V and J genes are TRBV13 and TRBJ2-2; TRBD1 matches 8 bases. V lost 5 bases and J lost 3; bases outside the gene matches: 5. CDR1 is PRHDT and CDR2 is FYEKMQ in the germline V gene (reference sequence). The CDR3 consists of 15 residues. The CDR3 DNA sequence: TGTGCCAGCAGCCCCAGGACAGGGTACACCGGGGAGCTGTTTTTT. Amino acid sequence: CASSPRTGYTGELFF.